The 18 T cell receptor beta chains below come from one sample, sequenced in a study of T cells in Graves' hyperthyroidism and ophthalmopathy (dated by TCRdb to between 2017 and 2020). Library creation used multiplex PCR. The sequencing machine was an Illumina HiSeq 2000. Amplification of TCR beta CDR3 regions was carried out from RNA transcripts. The first round of RT-PCR for the TCR CDR3 was performed with the HTBI primer set and the Qiagen OneStep RT-PCR kit. TCRdb reprocessing: public reads trimmed at Q25 with fastp, clones called with MiXCR, in-frame beta chains kept. Rows with a matching CDR3 protein are joined into one entry that keeps the most common DNA and genes. This sample is represented by around 250,000 distinct CDR3 sequences; roughly 15% of them were singletons. About an eighth of the sample comes from the top ten. What was sequenced was blood. Receptors originate from a woman aged 40 to 49 with Graves' hyperthyroidism that later progressed to Graves' ophthalmopathy.

In this sample, this clonotype turned up many times. The chain combines TRBV12-3 or TRBV12-4 with TRBJ1-2, with a possible D match to TRBD1 (6 bases). This CDR3 comprises 20 residues. Trimming removed 3 bases at V and 0 bases at J, with 26 bases between. CDR3 in DNA: TGTGCCAGCAGTTTTTACGGCAGGGGCCTTTCCTTCACCCCTAACTATGGCTACACCTTC. Its protein is CASSFYGRGLSFTPNYGYTF.

This clonotype was observed at least ten times. This rearrangement joins TRBV19 to TRBJ2-1; tentative D call: TRBD2 (6 bases). Trimming removed 4 bases at V and 4 bases at J, with 17 bases between. The germline V gene has CDR1 LNHDA and CDR2 SQIVND (reference sequence). The CDR3 totals 16 residues. This chain's CDR3 is CASSRRGLRNYNEQFF. In DNA, the CDR3 is TGTGCCAGTAGTAGGAGGGGTTTGAGAAATTACAATGAGCAGTTCTTC.

The rearrangement uses TRBV7-8 and TRBJ2-7; 11 nucleotides align to TRBD1. CDR3 length equals 15 residues. J gave up 4 bases and V 3 bases, and 5 bases lay outside the gene matches. CDR1 and CDR2 (germline): SGHVS, FQNEAQ. The CDR3 region has the DNA TGTGCCAGCAGCTTCCGCCGGGACAGGGGGTACGAGCAGTACTTC. It specifies CASSFRRDRGYEQYF.

This clonotype was detected ten times or more. This chain links TRBV28 with TRBJ2-7, with D possibly being TRBD1 (5 bases). The V end lost 4 bases, the J end lost 0 bases, and 10 bases lay between the germline ends. CDR1 and CDR2 from the germline V gene are MDHEN and SYDVKM. This CDR3 region has 14 residues. In DNA, the CDR3 is TGTGCCAGCAGTTCGAGACAGAGCTCCTACGAGCAGTACTTC. It yields the protein CASSSRQSSYEQYF.

At least ten counts were recorded for this clonotype. The chain has TRBV9 and TRBJ2-2; D uncertain. The CDR3 is 13 amino acids. Trimming stripped 0 bases from V and 5 bases from J, with 5 bases between. In germline, CDR1 is SGDLS, CDR2 YYNGEE. The CDR3 bases are TGTGCCAGCAGCGTAGAAGGTACCGGGGAGCTGTTTTTT. Translated, it gives CASSVEGTGELFF.

This clonotype was recorded at least ten times. This chain uses TRBV2 with TRBJ2-3; D not resolved. Germline V gene lookup returns CDR1 SNHLY and CDR2 FYNNEI. This CDR3 region has 12 residues. The V end lost 5 bases, the J end lost 8 bases, and 11 bases lay between the germline ends. The CDR3 loop is CASSPLLVTQYF. The CDR3 region has the DNA TGTGCCAGCAGTCCCCTATTGGTTACGCAGTATTTT.

This clonotype was observed many times. The chain employs TRBV5-1 and TRBJ2-5; 9 bases line up with TRBD1. V lost 7 bases to trimming and J lost 4 bases; unmatched junction nucleotides: 11. This CDR3 region has 15 residues. From germline, CDR1 is SGHRS and CDR2 YFSETQ. For the CDR3, the DNA is TGCGCCAGCCGATCCGGGACAGGGCGGGGAGAGACCCAGTACTTC. Residues: CASRSGTGRGETQYF.

Turning to this clonotype: This sequence may be a read error, since a much larger clone differs from it by one base. This chain connects TRBV12-3 or TRBV12-4 to TRBJ1-1; D gene ambiguous. This CDR3 spans 15 amino acids. The CDR3 region is CVSSLADGGNTEAFF. DNA of the CDR3: TGTGTCAGCAGTTTAGCCGACGGTGGAAACACTGAAGCTTTCTTT.

There are many counts of this clonotype. V is TRBV20-1 and J is TRBJ2-2; a possible D gene is TRBD2 (6 bases). V gave up 3 bases and J gave up 7 bases, with 15 bases separating them. CDR3 size: 14 residues. Germline values: CDR1 DFQATT, CDR2 SNEGSKA (reference sequence). CDR3 DNA sequence: TGCAGTGCTAGCGAAGCGGAGGGCTTCGGGGAGCTGTTTTTT. This gives the protein CSASEAEGFGELFF.

This clonotype was counted many times. The rearrangement uses TRBV7-3 and TRBJ2-3, with D possibly TRBD2 on 5 matching bases. The CDR3 runs 14 residues. Deletions cut 3 bases from V and 4 bases from J, with 11 bases between. Germline V CDR1 and CDR2: SGHTA, FQGTGA. The CDR3 sequence: CASSLDSASDTQYF. CDR3 in DNA: TGTGCCAGCAGCTTGGACTCCGCCTCAGATACGCAGTATTTT.

This clonotype was observed at least ten times. The chain carries TRBV7-2 and TRBJ2-7; D possibly corresponds to TRBD1 (6 bases). V dropped 2 bases and J dropped 0 bases, with 11 bases sitting between them. CDR3 length: 15 residues. Looked up from germline, CDR1 is SGHTA and CDR2 is FQGNSA. CDR3 protein: CASSLSRDTSYEQYF. The DNA of the CDR3 is TGTGCCAGCAGCTTATCCCGGGACACCTCCTACGAGCAGTACTTC.

This clonotype qualifies as medium-sized. The chain combines TRBV2 with TRBJ1-1, with D perhaps matching TRBD1 (5 bases). This CDR3 comprises 12 residues. V was clipped by 10 bases and J by 4 bases, with 13 bases between them. Germline V gives CDR1 SNHLY, CDR2 FYNNEI. CDR3 in amino acids: CAKGESGTEAFF. The CDR3 nucleotides are TGTGCCAAAGGGGAAAGTGGCACTGAAGCTTTCTTT.

This clonotype was seen only once. This may stem from a read error, because a much larger clone lies one nucleotide away. This chain connects TRBV5-8 to TRBJ1-4; D is uncertain. The CDR3 runs to 14 residues. V shed 7 bases and J shed 3 bases, with 13 bases lying between them. Germline V gene sequence: CDR1 SGHTS, CDR2 YDEGEE. The CDR3 DNA sequence: TGTGCCAGCCGCTCACGGGATGCTAATGAAAAACTGTTTTTT. It is translated as CASRSRDANEKLFF.

This clonotype was seen many times. J is TRBJ1-1 and V is TRBV6-5; D not resolved. This CDR3 is built from 14 residues. CDR1 and CDR2 (germline): MNHEY, SVGAGI. Trimming cost V 0 bases and J 1 base, with 6 bases left between them. The CDR3: CASSYSIRNTEAFF. In DNA form, the CDR3 reads TGTGCCAGCAGTTACTCGATCAGGAACACTGAAGCTTTCTTT.

Of note for this clonotype: A read error is possible here, since a much larger clone lies one base away. The rearrangement joins TRBV9 to TRBJ2-3; D not resolved. CDR1 is SGDLS, CDR2 YYNGEE, per germline. The CDR3 extends over 14 amino acids. DNA for the CDR3: TGTGTCAGCAGCGCTTTAGGGAGCACAGATACGCAGTATTTT. Protein: CVSSALGSTDTQYF. Complete variable domain (other parts from reference TRBV9 and TRBJ2-3): DSGVTQTPKHLITATGQRVTLRCSPRSGDLSVYWYQQSLDQGLQFLIQYYNGEERAKGNILERFSAQQFPDLHSELNLSSLELGDSALYFCVSSALGSTDTQYFGPGTRLTVL.

The chain's CDR3 is CASSERTGGSPLHF. CDR3 sequence (DNA): TGTGCCAGCAGTGAAAGGACAGGTGGTTCACCCCTCCACTTT. The chain recombines TRBV25-1 with TRBJ1-6; 7 nucleotides agree with TRBD1. Germline loops: CDR1 MGHDK, CDR2 SYGVNS. V was pared by 2 bases and J by 9 bases, with 4 bases of the junction left unmatched. The CDR3 loop spans 14 amino acids.

The chain couples TRBV5-8 to TRBJ2-1; TRBD1 matches 8 bases. J lost 0 bases, V lost 4 bases, and 9 bases had no gene match. Germline-derived CDR1 and CDR2 are SGHTS and YDEGEE. CDR3 length: 17 amino acids. The CDR3 here is CASSKAGGTGSYNEQFF. The CDR3 nucleotides are TGTGCCAGCAGCAAAGCGGGTGGGACAGGCTCCTACAATGAGCAGTTCTTC.

The sample holds a few counts of this clonotype. The V call is TRBV3-1, the J call TRBJ2-1, with D hard to call. V was shortened by 0 bases and J by 10 bases, with 7 bases between the two germline ends. The CDR3 runs 12 residues. CDR1 is LGHDT, CDR2 YNNKEL, per germline (reference sequence). This CDR3 is CASSQDTQEQFF. As DNA, the CDR3 is TGTGCCAGCAGCCAAGATACGCAGGAGCAGTTCTTC.